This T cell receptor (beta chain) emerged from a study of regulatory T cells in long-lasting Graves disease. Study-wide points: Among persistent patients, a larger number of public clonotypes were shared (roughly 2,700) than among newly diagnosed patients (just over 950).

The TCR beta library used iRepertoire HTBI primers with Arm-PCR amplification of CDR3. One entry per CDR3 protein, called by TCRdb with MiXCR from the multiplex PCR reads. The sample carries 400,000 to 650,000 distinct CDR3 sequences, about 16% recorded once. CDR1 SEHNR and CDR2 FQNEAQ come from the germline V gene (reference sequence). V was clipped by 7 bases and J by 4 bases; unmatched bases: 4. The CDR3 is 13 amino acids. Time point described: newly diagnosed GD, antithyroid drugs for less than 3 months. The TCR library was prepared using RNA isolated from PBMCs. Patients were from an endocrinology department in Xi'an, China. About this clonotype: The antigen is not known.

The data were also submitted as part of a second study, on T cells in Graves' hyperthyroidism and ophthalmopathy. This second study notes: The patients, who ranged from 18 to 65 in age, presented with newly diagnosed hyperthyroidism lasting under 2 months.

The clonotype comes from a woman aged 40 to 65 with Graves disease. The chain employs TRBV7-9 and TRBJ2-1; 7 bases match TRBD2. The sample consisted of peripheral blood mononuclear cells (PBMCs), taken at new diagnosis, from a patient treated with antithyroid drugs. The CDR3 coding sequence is TGTGCCAGCATGGGAGGGCCGTACAATGAGCAGTTCTTC. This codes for CASMGGPYNEQFF.